This T cell receptor (beta chain) was sequenced for a study of T cells in Graves' hyperthyroidism and ophthalmopathy. Concerning this clonotype itself: Its antigen is unknown.

Patients showing uncontrolled infection, other autoimmune disease, pregnancy or lactation were ineligible. Diagnoses rested on clinical symptoms, serum thyroxine and TRAb, thyroid ultrasound and orbital computed tomography. There were TCR beta CDR3 regions amplified from RNA transcripts. The TCR CDR3 was amplified in a first-round RT-PCR using the HTBI primer set. From the multiplex PCR reads, TCRdb called clonotypes with MiXCR, one entry per CDR3 protein. The repertoire holds about 570,000 distinct CDR3 sequences, with more than 45% as singletons. Study observations and caveats: Among thyroid clonotypes expanded above 0.001, most also appeared in blood. Prediction of ophthalmopathy progression came a median roughly 6.4 months pre-onset.

J lost 3 bases, V lost 1 base, and 5 bases had no gene match. This CDR3 spans 16 amino acids. The germline V gene encodes CDR1 SGHVS and CDR2 FQNEAQ. This clonotype was sampled from an adult woman with Graves' disease, either hyperthyroidism or ophthalmopathy (not recorded which). Sequenced: peripheral blood or thyroid tissue (not recorded which). This sequence joins TRBV7-8 and TRBJ1-1; 10 nucleotides line up with TRBD1. The CDR3 here is CASSLGDRGLYTEAFF. CDR3 in DNA: TGTGCCAGCAGCTTAGGCGACAGGGGGCTATACACTGAAGCTTTCTTT.